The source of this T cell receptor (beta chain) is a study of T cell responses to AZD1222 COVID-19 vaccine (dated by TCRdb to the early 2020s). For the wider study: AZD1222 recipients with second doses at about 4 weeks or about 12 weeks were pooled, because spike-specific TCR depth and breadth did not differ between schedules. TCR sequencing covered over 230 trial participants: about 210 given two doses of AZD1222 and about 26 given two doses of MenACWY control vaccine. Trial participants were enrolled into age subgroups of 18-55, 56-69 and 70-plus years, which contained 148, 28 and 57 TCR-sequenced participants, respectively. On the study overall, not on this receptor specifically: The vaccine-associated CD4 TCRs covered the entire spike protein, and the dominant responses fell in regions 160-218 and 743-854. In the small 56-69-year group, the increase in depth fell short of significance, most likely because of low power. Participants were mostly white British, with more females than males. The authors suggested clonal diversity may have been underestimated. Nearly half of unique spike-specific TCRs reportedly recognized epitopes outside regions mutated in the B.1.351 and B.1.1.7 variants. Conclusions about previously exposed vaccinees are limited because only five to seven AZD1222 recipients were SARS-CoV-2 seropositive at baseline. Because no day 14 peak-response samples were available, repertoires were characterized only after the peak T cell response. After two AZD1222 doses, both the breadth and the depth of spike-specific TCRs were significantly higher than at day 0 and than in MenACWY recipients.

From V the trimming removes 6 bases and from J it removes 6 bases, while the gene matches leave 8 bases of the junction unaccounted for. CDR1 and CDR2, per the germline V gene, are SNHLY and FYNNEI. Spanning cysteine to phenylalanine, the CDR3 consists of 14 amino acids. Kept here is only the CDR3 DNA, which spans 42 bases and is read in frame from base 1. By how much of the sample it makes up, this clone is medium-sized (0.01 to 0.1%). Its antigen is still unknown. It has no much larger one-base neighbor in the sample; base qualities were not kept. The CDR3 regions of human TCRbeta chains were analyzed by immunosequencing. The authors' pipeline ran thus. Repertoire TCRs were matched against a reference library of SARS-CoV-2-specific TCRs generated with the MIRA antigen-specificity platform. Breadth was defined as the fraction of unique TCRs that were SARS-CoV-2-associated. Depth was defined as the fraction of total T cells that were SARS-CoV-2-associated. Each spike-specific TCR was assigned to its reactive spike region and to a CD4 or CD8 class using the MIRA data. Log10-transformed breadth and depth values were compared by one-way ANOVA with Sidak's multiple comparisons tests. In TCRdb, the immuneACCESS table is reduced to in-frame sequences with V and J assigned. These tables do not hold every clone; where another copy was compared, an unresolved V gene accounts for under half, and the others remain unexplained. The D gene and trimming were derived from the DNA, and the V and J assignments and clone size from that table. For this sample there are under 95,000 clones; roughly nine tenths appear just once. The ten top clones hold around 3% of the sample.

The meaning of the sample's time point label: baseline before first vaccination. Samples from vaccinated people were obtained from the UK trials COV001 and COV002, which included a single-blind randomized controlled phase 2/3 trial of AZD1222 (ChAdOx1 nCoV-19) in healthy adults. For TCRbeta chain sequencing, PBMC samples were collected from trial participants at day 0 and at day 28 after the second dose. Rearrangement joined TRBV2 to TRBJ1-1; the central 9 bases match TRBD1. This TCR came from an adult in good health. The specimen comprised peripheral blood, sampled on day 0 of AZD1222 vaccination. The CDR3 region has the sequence CASRETGGTPEAFF. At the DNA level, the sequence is TGTGCCAGCAGGGAGACAGGGGGGACCCCTGAAGCTTTCTTT.